Presented here are 29 T cell receptor beta chains from one specimen sequenced in a study of cytomegalovirus exposure and HLA in healthy donors. Some clones are missing from TCRdb's copy, which holds only in-frame ones; the method was immunoSEQ multiplex PCR. The table has 70,000 to 90,000 clones, roughly 80% seen once; the top ten hold 3%. The sequenced sample was PBMCs. These receptor sequences come from a man younger than 45 in good health and CMV-seronegative.

V gene TRBV27 combines with J gene TRBJ2-1; 8 bases are a match to TRBD2. The junction had 3 bases not matched to a gene; V was cut back by 9 bases and J by 5 bases. This CDR3 comprises 12 residues. Germline loops: CDR1 MNHEY, CDR2 SMNVEV (reference sequence). CDR3 in amino acids: CASAGRDNEQFF. CDR3 coding DNA: TGTGCCAGTGCCGGGAGGGACAATGAGCAGTTCTTC.

The chain couples TRBV5-1 to TRBJ2-2; 8 bases map to TRBD1. Unmatched junction bases numbered 7, after V lost 0 bases and J lost 6 bases. Germline V gene sequence: CDR1 SGHRS, CDR2 YFSETQ. This CDR3 region has 16 residues. The CDR3 DNA sequence: TGCGCCAGCAGCTTGGCCTCCAGGGGGCAACCCGGGGAGCTGTTTTTT. Protein product: CASSLASRGQPGELFF.

V is TRBV5-1 and J is TRBJ1-2, with 9 bases that match TRBD1. CDR3 length: 14 residues. The ends lost 4 bases at V and 5 bases at J; junction bases unmatched: 6. Germline values: CDR1 SGHRS, CDR2 YFSETQ. The CDR3 loop reads CASSREQGAYGYTF. CDR3 nucleotides: TGCGCCAGCAGCCGGGAACAGGGGGCATATGGCTACACCTTC. Supplemented by reference TRBV5-1 and TRBJ1-2, the full variable domain reads KAGVTQTPRYLIKTRGQQVTLSCSPISGHRSVSWYQQTPGQGLQFLFEYFSETQRNKGNFPGRFSGRQFSNSRSEMNVSTLELGDSALYLCASSREQGAYGYTFGSGTRLTVV.

This chain links TRBV7-2 with TRBJ1-5; D not resolved. V was cut by 5 bases and J by 9 bases, with 11 bases left in between. The CDR3 runs 12 residues. CDR1 is SGHTA, CDR2 FQGNSA, per germline. This CDR3 reads CASSVVRGPQHF. In DNA, the CDR3 is TGTGCCAGCAGCGTAGTGCGGGGGCCCCAGCATTTT. The full variable domain, in which reference TRBV7-2 and TRBJ1-5 provide the parts outside the CDR3, is GAGVSQSPSNKVTEKGKDVELRCDPISGHTALYWYRQSLGQGLEFLIYFQGNSAPDKSGLPSDRFSAERTGGSVSTLTIQRTQQEDSAVYLCASSVVRGPQHFGDGTRLSIL.

V is TRBV7-8 and J is TRBJ2-7; 7 bases match TRBD2. The germline V gene has CDR1 SGHVS and CDR2 FQNEAQ. Losses at the gene ends were 5 bases for V and 4 bases for J; bases not matched to a gene: 11. CDR3 length: 15 amino acids. The DNA of the CDR3 is TGTGCCAGCAGCCTTAGGGAGGGCGGCGAATACGAGCAGTACGTC. Protein: CASSLREGGEYEQYV.

This clone was seen just once. The rearrangement joins TRBV5-1 to TRBJ1-1; D is unclear. V was pared by 1 base and J by 2 bases, with 9 bases between. The CDR3 is 14 residues long. Germline V lookup: CDR1 SGHRS, CDR2 YFSETQ. CDR3 amino acids: CASSLNAGNTEAFF. In DNA, the CDR3 is TGCGCCAGCAGCTTGAATGCGGGTAACACTGAAGCTTTCTTT.

The gene calls are TRBV11-3 and TRBJ2-1, with D uncertain. The CDR3 extends over 13 amino acids. Germline-derived CDR1 and CDR2 are SGHNT and YENEEA. V was pared by 5 bases and J by 8 bases, with 13 bases between. The CDR3 reads CASSPSSNDEQFF. The CDR3 DNA sequence: TGTGCCAGCAGCCCGAGTAGCAATGATGAGCAGTTCTTC.

The chain couples TRBV28 to TRBJ2-3; possibly TRBD1 for D (6 bases). The germline gives CDR1 MDHEN, CDR2 SYDVKM. V was clipped by 6 bases and J by 1 base, with 14 bases between them. The CDR3 sequence is 15 residues long. The CDR3 spells CASSRGVLGTDTQYF. The CDR3, as DNA: TGTGCCAGCAGCAGGGGAGTTCTTGGCACAGATACGCAGTATTTT. The full variable domain, completed using reference TRBV28 and TRBJ2-3, is DVKVTQSSRYLVKRTGEKVFLECVQDMDHENMFWYRQDPGLGLRLIYFSYDVKMKEKGDIPEGYSVSREKKERFSLILESASTNQTSMYLCASSRGVLGTDTQYFGPGTRLTVL.

This rearrangement joins TRBV2 to TRBJ2-2; 7 bases fit TRBD2. The CDR3 covers 14 residues. Per the germline V gene, CDR1 is SNHLY and CDR2 is FYNNEI. With V trimmed by 5 bases and J by 8 bases, 8 bases remained unmatched. The CDR3 coding sequence is TGTGCCAGCAGTTATGGGAGGGCTCCGGGGGAGCTGTTTTTT. It codes for CASSYGRAPGELFF.

This clone was counted once. This chain uses TRBV4-1 with TRBJ2-3; TRBD2 might be the D (6 bases). The CDR3 consists of 16 residues. Germline V gene sequence: CDR1 MGHRA, CDR2 YSYEKL. The V end lost 1 base, the J end lost 0 bases, and 11 bases lay between the germline ends. DNA of the CDR3: TGCGCCAGCAGCCAAGTCGGGGCGGGAAGCACAGATACGCAGTATTTT. It translates to CASSQVGAGSTDTQYF.

The V and J genes are TRBV7-2 and TRBJ1-1, with a possible D match to TRBD1 (6 bases). The CDR3 contains 15 residues. Looked up from germline, CDR1 is SGHTA and CDR2 is FQGNSA. Trimming took 5 bases from V and 4 from J, leaving 17 bases between them. CDR3 sequence reads: CASSAFGGPPTEAFF. Here the CDR3 DNA reads TGTGCCAGCAGCGCCTTCGGGGGGCCACCCACTGAAGCTTTCTTT.

The rearrangement links TRBV19 to TRBJ2-3; D gene uncertain. CDR1 and CDR2 from the germline V gene are LNHDA and SQIVND (reference sequence). The CDR3 extends over 13 amino acids. Trimming pared 3 bases from V and 5 bases from J, leaving 9 bases between. DNA of the CDR3: TGTGCCAGTAGTATGGATAGGAGAGATACGCAGTATTTT. Translated, it gives CASSMDRRDTQYF.

The V and J genes are TRBV30 and TRBJ1-1; 8 bases are shared with TRBD1. V dropped 6 bases and J dropped 6; count of bases not matched to a gene: 9. The CDR3 covers 13 residues. Germline CDR1 and CDR2: GTSNPN and SVGIG (reference sequence). CDR3 sequence reads: CACNTQGAAEAFF. DNA of the CDR3: TGTGCCTGCAATACGCAGGGGGCCGCTGAAGCTTTCTTT.

This CDR3 is CASSSRDRGNYGYTF. In DNA, the CDR3 is TGTGCCAGCAGCTCCCGGGACAGGGGGAACTATGGCTACACCTTC. The chain has TRBV7-2 and TRBJ1-2, with 11 bases matching TRBD1. This CDR3 is built from 15 residues. The V gene end was trimmed by 4 bases and the J gene end by 2 bases; junction bases not matched to a gene: 3. Germline V gene data show CDR1 as SGHTA and CDR2 as FQGNSA.

J is TRBJ2-2 and V is TRBV7-9; 9 bases fit TRBD1. This CDR3 has 14 residues. J lost 8 bases, V lost 7 bases, and 8 bases had no gene match. Germline CDR1 is SEHNR and CDR2 is FQNEAQ (reference sequence). The DNA of the CDR3 is TGTGCCAGCAAGCGCGGGACAGGGACTGGGGAGCTGTTTTTT. Protein: CASKRGTGTGELFF.

The rearrangement joins TRBV27 to TRBJ2-1, with 7 bases that match TRBD2. The CDR3 length is 15 residues. The V and J ends lost 6 bases and 7 bases, in that order; junction bases with no gene match: 12. The germline CDR1 and CDR2 sequences are MNHEY and SMNVEV (reference sequence). The CDR3 DNA reads as TGTGCCAGCAGGAAGCTAGCGGAGATGTGGAATGAGCAGTTCTTC. Its protein is CASRKLAEMWNEQFF.

The chain recombines TRBV7-3 with TRBJ2-1; D possibly corresponds to TRBD1 (5 bases). V shed 3 bases and J shed 3 bases, with 12 bases lying between them. CDR1 and CDR2 from the germline V gene are SGHTA and FQGTGA. The CDR3 totals 15 residues. CDR3 in DNA: TGTGCCAGCAGCTTGGGGCCGACTGACTACAATGAGCAGTTCTTC. Its protein is CASSLGPTDYNEQFF.

V and J are TRBV19 and TRBJ1-1; D not certain. Trimming stripped 3 bases from V and 4 bases from J, with 9 bases between. Germline lookup yields CDR1 LNHDA and CDR2 SQIVND (reference sequence). CDR3 size: 13 residues. CDR3 DNA: TGTGCCAGTAGTATTTACTCTGGCACTGAAGCTTTCTTT. Amino acids: CASSIYSGTEAFF.

V and J are TRBV28 and TRBJ2-5; D perhaps matches TRBD2 (6 bases). CDR1 is MDHEN, CDR2 SYDVKM, per germline. Trimming took 2 bases from V and 3 from J, leaving 13 bases between them. The CDR3 runs 15 residues. The CDR3, as DNA: TGTGCCAGCAGTTTAGTTGGGGGGTCGGAAGAGACCCAGTACTTC. Its translation is CASSLVGGSEETQYF.

This clone was detected only once. The chain couples TRBV5-4 to TRBJ2-7, with TRBD2 as a possible D gene (6 bases). The CDR3 runs to 15 residues. V lost 3 bases and J lost 9, with 22 bases in between. CDR1 and CDR2 (germline): SGHNT, YYREEE (reference sequence). The CDR3 reads CASSSFGSKPGWQYV. For the CDR3, the DNA is TGTGCCAGCAGCTCGTTCGGGAGTAAACCGGGGTGGCAGTACGTC.

V usage is TRBV5-1 and J usage is TRBJ1-5; D gene uncertain. V lost 4 bases to trimming and J lost 5 bases, with 10 bases between them. Germline lookup yields CDR1 SGHRS and CDR2 YFSETQ. The length of the CDR3 is 13 residues. DNA for the CDR3: TGCGCCAGCAGCCTCGACACGGATCAGCCCCAGCATTTT. Translation gives CASSLDTDQPQHF.

V and J are TRBV6-5 and TRBJ1-2; D remains ambiguous. Germline CDR1 is MNHEY and CDR2 is SVGAGI. Trimming cost V 2 bases and J 0 bases, with 7 bases left between them. CDR3 length: 14 amino acids. CDR3 amino acids: CASSYGPANYGYTF. In nucleotides, the CDR3 is TGTGCCAGCAGTTACGGGCCGGCTAACTATGGCTACACCTTC.

This chain links TRBV29-1 with TRBJ1-5; 8 bases are a match to TRBD1. The germline CDR1 and CDR2 sequences are SQVTM and ANQGSEA. The junction had 7 bases not matched to a gene; V was cut back by 5 bases and J by 7 bases. The CDR3 loop spans 13 amino acids. Written as DNA, the CDR3 is TGCAGCGTTTCCGGGACAGGAGGCCAGCCCCAGCATTTT. Amino acids: CSVSGTGGQPQHF.

The chain links TRBV15 to TRBJ2-3; unclear D gene. V was trimmed by 7 bases and J by 1 base, leaving 9 bases between them. CDR3 length equals 13 residues. CDR1 is LNHNV and CDR2 is YYDKDF in the germline V gene (reference sequence). In nucleotides, the CDR3 is TGTGCCACCATGCGGTTACGCACAGATACGCAGTATTTT. The encoded protein is CATMRLRTDTQYF.

This chain uses TRBV28 with TRBJ1-5, with D possibly matching TRBD1 (5 bases). Germline V gene data show CDR1 as MDHEN and CDR2 as SYDVKM. With 3 bases removed from V and 0 bases from J, the gap between germline ends came to 18 bases. This CDR3 is built from 18 residues. The CDR3 coding sequence is TGTGCCAGCAGTTTTCAGGGATTGGGGCTTCATAGCAATCAGCCCCAGCATTTT. Protein product: CASSFQGLGLHSNQPQHF.

This clone came up a few times. This CDR3 reads CASSLDLGRGEKLFF. The CDR3 DNA sequence: TGTGCCAGCAGCTTAGACCTCGGGAGGGGTGAAAAACTGTTTTTT. This chain joins TRBV7-9 and TRBJ1-4; TRBD1 might be the D (5 bases). This CDR3 comprises 15 residues. Germline values: CDR1 SEHNR, CDR2 FQNEAQ (reference sequence). V was trimmed by 1 base and J by 7 bases, leaving 13 bases between them.

The chain couples TRBV27 to TRBJ1-4, with a weak D call TRBD1 (5 bases). Germline lookup yields CDR1 MNHEY and CDR2 SMNVEV (reference sequence). This CDR3 is 15 amino acids long. Trimming left V 7 bases short and J 8 bases short, with 20 bases between. The CDR3 coding sequence is TGTGCCAGCACCCCTACCCAGGGCGCTCGGGAAAAACTGTTTTTT. Its translation is CASTPTQGAREKLFF.

The rearrangement joins TRBV27 to TRBJ1-1; TRBD1 matches at 8 bases. This CDR3 contains 14 residues. Germline assignment: CDR1 MNHEY and CDR2 SMNVEV (reference sequence). Germline trimming cut 4 bases from V and 1 base from J; bases unmatched to any gene: 2. CDR3 sequence (DNA): TGTGCCAGCAGTTCAGGGGGCGAGAACACTGAAGCTTTCTTT. It translates to CASSSGGENTEAFF.

The chain combines TRBV7-2 with TRBJ2-1, with 10 positions matching TRBD2. Germline assignment: CDR1 SGHTA and CDR2 FQGNSA. The V and J ends lost 0 bases and 9 bases, in that order; junction bases with no gene match: 17. There are 19 residues in the CDR3. This CDR3 is CASSLAGRLAGARRGEQFF. The DNA of the CDR3 is TGTGCCAGCAGCTTAGCTGGTCGTCTAGCGGGAGCCCGGCGGGGTGAGCAGTTCTTC.